This T cell receptor (beta chain) originates from a study of blood T cell repertoires in COVID-19. Study context: Collection of acute and convalescent COVID-19 samples took place in the United States, Italy and Spain. T cells, B-cell-depleted T cells, or PBMCs supplied cDNA or gDNA.

After removal of 4 bases from V and 3 bases from J, the junction contained 13 bases not matched to a gene. The germline gives CDR1 SEHNR, CDR2 FQNEAQ (reference sequence). CDR3 length equals 17 residues. As handled by the study authors: How many nucleated cells were present was estimated from reference gene primer amplification. Sequenced by immunoSEQ multiplex PCR; TCRdb stores in-frame clones only, minus some. V and J calls and clone size are given by that table; D and trimming were obtained from the DNA. This table has around 700,000 clones, around 89% appearing once. Sequencing input: peripheral blood. The chain joins TRBV7-9 to TRBJ2-3, with 7 bases that match TRBD1. The TCR was taken from a woman between 18 and 30 years old with acute or convalescent COVID-19. The CDR3 DNA follows: TGTGCCAGCAGCTACACATCCGGGACAGTGGGTACAGATACGCAGTATTTT. This codes for CASSYTSGTVGTDTQYF. The variable domain in full, completed from reference TRBV7-9 and TRBJ2-3, reads DTGVSQNPRHKITKRGQNVTFRCDPISEHNRLYWYRQTLGQGPEFLTYFQNEAQLEKSRLLSDRFSAERPKGSFSTLEIQRTEQGDSAMYLCASSYTSGTVGTDTQYFGPGTRLTVL.